This is a list of T cell receptor beta chains from one sample in a study of response to subunit inactivated influenza vaccine. MiXCR, run by TCRdb on the RT-PCR reads, gives a single entry per CDR3 protein. The sample has a few hundred thousand distinct CDR3 sequences; just over 20% are singletons. The source material was PBMCs from blood, sampled approximately 20 months after vaccination. These receptors all come from a man between 50 and 69 years old who received an inactivated influenza vaccine. CDR3s include the opening cysteine and the closing phenylalanine or tryptophan. D genes are given only for firm matches. Size tells how often a clone was seen (once, few, many) or the class of an expanded clone, and some rows leave it out.

d_gene,j_gene,abundance,v_gene,CDR3aa,CDR3nt
TRBD1,TRBJ1-5,few,TRBV6-1,CASLQGLNQPQHF,TGTGCCAGCTTACAGGGGCTTAATCAGCCCCAGCATTTT
NA,TRBJ2-5,NA,TRBV5-1,CASSIPTEGGTQYF,TGCGCCAGCAGCATACCAACTGAGGGAGGGACCCAGTACTTC
TRBD2,TRBJ2-1,few,TRBV5-6,CASSYFSGGSYNEQFF,TGTGCCAGCAGTTATTTTAGCGGGGGTTCCTACAATGAGCAGTTCTTC
NA,TRBJ2-2,NA,TRBV21-1,CASLNGTGAPGSCFF,NA
NA,TRBJ2-5,NA,TRBV7-9,CASSSSGGETQYF,TGTGCCAGCAGCTCCTCCGGTGGGGAGACCCAGTACTTC
TRBD1,TRBJ2-7,NA,TRBV28,CASSLTTGVGYEQYF,TGTGCCAGCAGTTTAACGACAGGGGTTGGCTACGAGCAGTACTTC
NA,TRBJ1-1,few,TRBV7-7,CASSLGPYTEAFF,TGTGCTAGCAGCTTAGGGCCGTACACTGAAGCTTTCTTT
TRBD2,TRBJ2-1,NA,TRBV20-1,CSAGRTSNEQFF,TGCAGTGCTGGACGGACTAGCAATGAGCAGTTCTTC
NA,TRBJ1-4,few,TRBV28,CASSLSGTRLTTNEKLFF,TGTGCCAGCAGTTTATCAGGGACCCGCCTCACAACTAATGAAAAACTGTTTTTT
NA,TRBJ1-2,few,TRBV29-1,CSVRGPPGIYTF,TGCAGCGTCCGGGGACCTCCGGGTATCTACACCTTC
NA,TRBJ1-2,NA,TRBV4-2,CASSQDREVGYTF,TGTGCCAGCAGCCAAGATAGGGAAGTAGGCTACACCTTC
NA,TRBJ2-2,NA,TRBV7-9,CASSLRPRVDTGELFF,TGTGCCAGCAGCTTAAGACCCAGGGTGGACACCGGGGAGCTGTTTTTT
NA,TRBJ1-1,once,TRBV29-1,CSVGGETQNTEAFF,TGCAGCGTTGGGGGGGAGACACAGAACACTGAAGCTTTCTTT
NA,TRBJ2-1,NA,TRBV11-2,CASSLAAFSYNEQFF,TGTGCCAGCAGCTTAGCGGCCTTCTCCTACAATGAGCAGTTCTTC
TRBD1,TRBJ1-1,NA,TRBV4-1,CASSPGQGLATEAFF,TGCGCCAGCAGCCCTGGACAGGGGTTGGCGACTGAAGCTTTCTTT
TRBD1,TRBJ2-1,NA,TRBV25-1,CASSGTGAEDYNEQFF,TGTGCCAGCAGTGGGACAGGGGCCGAGGACTACAATGAGCAGTTCTTC
NA,TRBJ1-2,NA,TRBV30,CAWSVSIRGSNYGYTF,TGTGCCTGGAGTGTCTCCATCCGAGGGAGTAACTATGGCTACACCTTC
TRBD1,TRBJ2-4,NA,TRBV30,CAIEPGTEAKNIQYF,TGTGCCATCGAACCAGGGACAGAGGCCAAAAACATTCAGTACTTC
NA,TRBJ1-4,NA,TRBV5-1,CASSLTSTNGKLFF,TGCGCCAGCAGCCTGACATCAACTAATGGAAAACTGTTTTTT
TRBD2,TRBJ2-3,few,TRBV5-5,CASSRSTSGGWLYF,TGTGCCAGCAGCCGATCGACTAGCGGGGGGTGGTTGTATTTT
TRBD1,TRBJ1-4,many,TRBV6-1,CASWGGQGSSRAEKLFF,TGTGCCAGCTGGGGGGGACAGGGGTCTTCCCGGGCTGAAAAACTGTTTTTT
NA,TRBJ1-1,few,TRBV4-3,CASSRKAGALNTEAFF,TGCGCCAGCAGCCGGAAAGCAGGGGCCTTGAACACTGAAGCTTTCTTT
TRBD2,TRBJ2-7,once,TRBV27,CASSIGGSSYEQYF,TGTGCCAGCAGCATCGGGGGGTCCTCCTACGAGCAGTACTTC
TRBD1,TRBJ2-1,many,TRBV27,CASMSWDSVAYEQFF,TGTGCCAGCATGTCATGGGACAGCGTTGCCTATGAGCAGTTCTTC
NA,TRBJ2-2,NA,TRBV3-1,CASSQGGLFAGELFF,TGTGCCAGCAGCCAGGGGGGGCTATTCGCCGGGGAGCTGTTTTTT
TRBD2,TRBJ2-1,NA,TRBV4-3,CASSRTSGRGNEQFF,TGCGCCAGCAGCCGAACTAGCGGGAGGGGAAATGAGCAGTTCTTC
NA,TRBJ2-3,NA,TRBV4-1,CASSQDTLPTPRPTDTQYF,TGCGCCAGCAGCCAAGATACCCTACCGACTCCCAGGCCCACAGATACGCAGTATTTT
NA,TRBJ2-5,NA,TRBV2,CASHRRSEETQYF,TGTGCCTCGCATCGGCGGTCGGAAGAGACCCAGTACTTC
NA,TRBJ2-1,few,TRBV20-1,CSARGAGNSYNEQFF,TGCAGTGCTAGAGGAGCGGGTAACTCCTACAATGAGCAGTTCTTC
NA,TRBJ1-2,few,TRBV6-1,CASKRVGNYGYTF,TGTGCCAGCAAAAGGGTGGGCAACTATGGCTACACCTTC
TRBD2,TRBJ2-5,few,TRBV3-1,CASSDGLAGPDETQYF,TGTGCCAGCAGCGACGGACTAGCGGGCCCCGACGAGACCCAGTACTTC
NA,TRBJ1-4,NA,TRBV20-1,CSAREGGGWREKLFF,TGCAGTGCTAGAGAGGGCGGGGGCTGGCGTGAAAAACTGTTTTTT
NA,TRBJ1-4,few,TRBV12-3/TRBV12-4,CASRRSGTNEKLFF,TGTGCCAGCAGGCGATCTGGAACTAATGAAAAACTGTTTTTT
NA,TRBJ2-5,NA,TRBV10-3,CAISEPEETQYF,TGTGCCATCAGTGAACCGGAAGAGACCCAGTACTTC
NA,TRBJ1-1,few,TRBV27,CASSLGRGGYTEAFF,TGTGCCAGCAGTTTGGGTCGGGGGGGCTACACTGAAGCTTTCTTT
NA,TRBJ1-2,NA,TRBV4-3,CASSQESGQVAYGYTF,TGCGCCAGCAGCCAAGAAAGCGGTCAGGTCGCCTATGGCTACACCTTC
NA,TRBJ2-1,NA,TRBV4-2,CASSQKGRGPRFYNEQFF,TGTGCCAGCAGCCAGAAGGGGCGGGGGCCGAGGTTCTACAATGAGCAGTTCTTC
NA,TRBJ1-3,many,TRBV3-1,CASSQRFLGYSGNTIYF,TGTGCCAGCAGCCAAAGGTTTTTGGGCTACTCTGGAAACACCATATATTTT
NA,TRBJ1-1,NA,TRBV4-3,CASSPDVKGLVTGEAFF,TGCGCCAGCAGCCCAGATGTAAAGGGCCTGGTAACTGGGGAAGCTTTCTTT
NA,TRBJ2-1,many,TRBV5-5,CASSSAKLDNLAVVF,TGTGCCAGCAGCTCCGCGAAGTTAGATAACCTAGCAGTGGTCTTC
NA,TRBJ1-3,NA,TRBV19,CASSVTRRSGNTIYF,TGTGCCAGTAGTGTGACACGCCGCTCTGGAAACACCATATATTTT
NA,TRBJ1-5,many,TRBV20-1,CSARDPRRGNQPQHF,TGCAGTGCTAGAGATCCCAGGCGGGGGAATCAGCCCCAGCATTTT
NA,TRBJ1-1,few,TRBV5-1,CASSSGTKNTEAFF,TGCGCCAGCAGCTCTGGCACAAAGAACACTGAAGCTTTCTTT
NA,TRBJ1-4,few,TRBV6-5,CASSYSSMPNEKLFF,TGTGCCAGCAGTTACTCGAGTATGCCTAATGAAAAACTGTTTTTT
NA,TRBJ1-5,NA,TRBV23-1,CASSHPRGTASFSNQPQHF,TGCGCCAGCAGTCATCCCAGAGGGACCGCCTCTTTTAGCAATCAGCCCCAGCATTTT
NA,TRBJ1-1,few,TRBV20-1,CSAEGPETTEAFF,TGCAGTGCCGAAGGACCCGAAACGACTGAAGCTTTCTTT